This record looks at one T cell receptor beta chain sequence and its context. What it binds is unknown. Germline V lookup: CDR1 LGHNA, CDR2 YSLEER. The CDR3 is 16 amino acids. The V and J ends lost 3 bases and 5 bases, in that order; junction bases with no gene match: 10. The sample is drawn from a study of persistence of HIV-infected CD4 T cells. For the study at large: Up to about 200 mL blood was drawn at multiple time points; two donors had single-time leukapheresis.

The immunoSEQ assay was version 4, run in survey mode. Assay used: immunoSEQ multiplex PCR; TCRdb lists only in-frame clones, some missing. The sample has about 64,000 clones; about four fifths are singletons. The stimulus was an HIV-1 Gag 15-mer peptide pool, 0.85 to 1 ug/peptide/mL. CD40L/CD69 double-negative CD45RO-high memory CD4+ T cells were collected. General study results and limits: TCR oligoclonality correlated with proviral oligoclonality in the same sorted populations. Degenerate expanded CDR3beta sequences were enriched among CMV- and Gag-responding cells.

This clonotype was obtained from an adult man with HIV who was CMV-seropositive. The genes are TRBV4-3 and TRBJ1-1; 9 nucleotides line up with TRBD1. The sequencing here drew on CD4+ T cells sorted from PBMCs after 18-hour stimulation, taken from a patient who received antiretroviral therapy. CDR3 bases: TGCGCCAGCAGCCATGGGGGACAGGGAAGGCGAACTGAAGCTTTCTTT. Translating it yields CASSHGGQGRRTEAFF.